This T cell receptor beta chain was observed in a study of CD8+ T cells in alopecia areata. This clone was counted a few times. Extracted RNA was reverse transcribed, and the resulting cDNA served as sequencing template. The repertoire was sequenced with immunoSEQ multiplex PCR; TCRdb's copy has only in-frame clones and lacks some. In the table there are 110,000 to 150,000 clones, approximately 50% of which are singletons. This TCR was sampled from a human donor with alopecia areata. The specimen comprised CD4+ T cells sorted from blood, sampled at week 0.

The CDR3 is CASSPRFGQANEKLFF. DNA of the CDR3: TGTGCCAGCAGCCCCCGATTCGGGCAGGCTAATGAAAAACTGTTTTTT. The chain couples TRBV7-2 to TRBJ1-4; D not resolved. Per the germline V gene, CDR1 is SGHTA and CDR2 is FQGNSA. This CDR3 region has 16 residues. V was trimmed by 5 bases and J by 3 bases, leaving 16 bases between them.